A selection of T cell receptor beta chains follows, all from one sample in a study of cytomegalovirus exposure and HLA in healthy donors. Assay used: immunoSEQ multiplex PCR; TCRdb lists only in-frame clones, some missing. Of some 130,000 clones in the sample, 76% were seen once. Sequenced input: PBMCs. The source of these receptors is a man aged 40-49 years in good health and CMV-seronegative. Each CDR3 is given with its conserved first and last residue. Fields, in order: clone size, J gene, D gene, V gene, CDR3 DNA, CDR3 protein. D genes are given only for firm matches. A row's size may be missing; if present it is once, few, many or a size class.

>.|TRBJ2-5|.|TRBV4-1
TGCGCCAGCAGCCAAGATATCAGGGGGGCGGGGGAGACCCAGTACTTC
CASSQDIRGAGETQYF
>.|TRBJ2-5|.|TRBV7-3
TGTGCCAGCAGCCAGACTAGTCAAGAGACCCAGTACTTC
CASSQTSQETQYF
>.|TRBJ2-2|TRBD1|TRBV7-3
TGTGCCAGCAGCTTAAGGCCGGGGACAGCAGGCGGCGGGGAGCTGTTTTTT
CASSLRPGTAGGGELFF
>.|TRBJ2-1|TRBD2|TRBV7-9
TGTGCCAGCAGCCCCTGGGGGGGGTCTTATGGGAATGAGCAGTTCTTC
CASSPWGGSYGNEQFF
>.|TRBJ2-3|.|TRBV5-4
TGTGCCAGCAGCCGGAGTGGGGGGTCGCATTACACAGATACGCAGTATTTT
CASSRSGGSHYTDTQYF
>.|TRBJ1-1|.|TRBV5-6
TGTGCCAGCAGCTTTGGTGGGCTCGGGGTCACTGAAGCTTTCTTT
CASSFGGLGVTEAFF
>few|TRBJ1-1|.|TRBV6-1
TGTGCCAGCAAGGGGCCTCCTAACGGGAACACTGAAGCTTTCTTT
CASKGPPNGNTEAFF
>once|TRBJ2-4|TRBD1|TRBV30
TGTGCCTGGAGATCGGGACAGGGGGGCAAAAACATTCAGTACTTC
CAWRSGQGGKNIQYF
>.|TRBJ2-7|TRBD2|TRBV4-3
TGCGCCAGCAGCACCGGGACTAGCGGGAGTTGGGGACCTCTCGAGCAGTACTTC
CASSTGTSGSWGPLEQYF
>.|TRBJ2-7|TRBD1|TRBV9
TGTGCCAGCAGCGTAGGGGGGACAGGGTTGAACGAGCAGTACTTC
CASSVGGTGLNEQYF
>once|TRBJ2-1|TRBD1|TRBV19
TGTGCCAGTAGTGGGCCCGGCCGGCGGATTCCGGGACAGGGTCTATACCGTTCCTACAATGAGCAGTTCTTC
CASSGPGRRIPGQGLYRSYNEQFF
>.|TRBJ1-2|TRBD1|TRBV4-2
TGTGCCAGCAGCCAAGGCCTACAGGGGATAGGGCCTAACTATGGCTACACCTTC
CASSQGLQGIGPNYGYTF
>.|TRBJ2-2|.|TRBV27
TGTGCCAGCAGTTTACAGGGTAACGGGGAGCTGTTTTTT
CASSLQGNGELFF
>once|TRBJ2-5|.|TRBV7-2
TGTGCCAGCAGCTTTCAGGGGGGACAAGAGACCCAGTACTTC
CASSFQGGQETQYF
>.|TRBJ1-6|TRBD1|TRBV29-1
TGCAGCGTTGCCGAGGACAGGGGCAATTCACCCCTCCACTTT
CSVAEDRGNSPLHF
>.|TRBJ2-1|TRBD2|TRBV5-1
TGCGCCAGCAGCTCGGCCGGGGACTACCCTTTCAATGAGCAGTTCTTC
CASSSAGDYPFNEQFF
>.|TRBJ1-5|.|TRBV6-1
TGTGCCAGCAGTGAAGCGCTTACAGACCTTTGGCCCCAGCATTTT
CASSEALTDLWPQHF
>.|TRBJ2-5|TRBD2|TRBV5-6
TGTGCCAGCAGCAAATGGACTAGCGGGAGACCCGAGACCCAGTACTTC
CASSKWTSGRPETQYF
>.|TRBJ1-1|TRBD1|TRBV27
TGTGCCAGCAGTTACAGGGACAGGGTGACTGAAGCTTTCTTT
CASSYRDRVTEAFF
>.|TRBJ1-2|.|TRBV5-1
TGCGCCAGCAGCTTGGGGCCAGGATCTAACTATGGCTACACCTTC
CASSLGPGSNYGYTF
>.|TRBJ2-6|.|TRBV7-3
TGTGCCAGCAGCTTAGGGGGAGGTGGGGCCAACGTCCTGACTTTC
CASSLGGGGANVLTF
>.|TRBJ1-4|.|TRBV27
TGTGCCAGCAGTTTGCAGGGCAAGAGCGAAAAACTGTTTTTT
CASSLQGKSEKLFF
>.|TRBJ1-2|.|TRBV30
TGTGCCTGGAGTAAAGGCCAGGCGAACTATGGCTACACCTTC
CAWSKGQANYGYTF
>.|TRBJ2-7|TRBD2|TRBV5-4
TGTGCCAGCAAATGGGGTAGCGGGGTTGGCGAGCAGTACTTC
CASKWGSGVGEQYF
>.|TRBJ2-7|.|TRBV30
TGTGCCTGGAAGTACCAGGGGAGCTCCTACGAGCAGTACTTC
CAWKYQGSSYEQYF
>.|TRBJ2-1|TRBD2|TRBV9
TGTGCCAGCAGCGTAGATCCTAGCGGATACAATGAGCAGTTCTTC
CASSVDPSGYNEQFF
>.|TRBJ2-7|TRBD2|TRBV19
TGTGCCAGTAGTCGACTAGCGGGCGTCTCCTACGAGCAGTACTTC
CASSRLAGVSYEQYF
>.|TRBJ2-1|TRBD2|TRBV27
TGTGCCAGCACCCGACTAGCGGGAAATGAGCAGTTCTTC
CASTRLAGNEQFF
>.|TRBJ2-7|TRBD2|TRBV13
TGTGCCAGCAGTTCCGGGACTAGCGGGGACTCCTACGAGCAGTACTTC
CASSSGTSGDSYEQYF
>.|TRBJ2-1|TRBD1|TRBV5-4
TGTGCCAGCAGCTTGGACCCTCCGGGACAGGGTTCCAATGAGCAGTTCTTC
CASSLDPPGQGSNEQFF
>.|TRBJ1-1|TRBD1|TRBV7-9
TGTGCCAGCAGCCGACAGGGGAGTGTGAACACTGAAGCTTTCTTT
CASSRQGSVNTEAFF
>.|TRBJ1-1|TRBD1|TRBV5-1
TGCGCCAGCAGCACTGGACAGGGAGTAGGAACTGAAGCTTTCTTT
CASSTGQGVGTEAFF
>.|TRBJ1-2|TRBD1|TRBV5-1
TGCGCCAGCAGCGTACAGGGGGATGGCTACACCTTC
CASSVQGDGYTF
>.|TRBJ2-7|TRBD1|TRBV18
TGTGCCAGCTCACCAGGGACAGGGGCTTCCTACGAGCAGTACTTC
CASSPGTGASYEQYF
>.|TRBJ2-1|TRBD1|TRBV19
TGTGCCAGTAGTATGAAGGTCGGGACAGGGTACAATGAGCAGTTCTTC
CASSMKVGTGYNEQFF
>.|TRBJ1-3|.|TRBV7-2
TGTGCCAGCAGCTTAGGGTCGGGGTCCGGAAACACCATATATTTT
CASSLGSGSGNTIYF
>.|TRBJ1-1|.|TRBV19
TGTGCCAGTAGTACCCAGAGGGACACTGAAGCTTTCTTT
CASSTQRDTEAFF
>few|TRBJ1-5|TRBD1|TRBV2
TGTGCCAGCAGTGAAGCCCGGGGACAGGCGCTCAATCAGCCCCAGCATTTT
CASSEARGQALNQPQHF
>.|TRBJ1-2|.|TRBV2
TGTGCCAGCAGCGGGACACAACCATACTATGGCTACACCTTC
CASSGTQPYYGYTF
>few|TRBJ1-1|.|TRBV5-6
TGTGCCAGCAGCTTGGGGGACATCCAGGGCCCTGAAGCTTTCTTT
CASSLGDIQGPEAFF
>.|TRBJ2-5|TRBD2|TRBV2
TGTGCCAGCAGTGAAGTGGGAGCGGGGGTTGAACAAGAGACCCAGTACTTC
CASSEVGAGVEQETQYF
>.|TRBJ2-7|TRBD1|TRBV4-3
TGCGCCAGCAGCGCGGGACAGGGGACGGAGTACGAGCAGTACTTC
CASSAGQGTEYEQYF
>.|TRBJ1-1|.|TRBV4-2
TGTGCCAGCAGCCGGACAGATAGTAACACTGAAGCTTTCTTT
CASSRTDSNTEAFF
>.|TRBJ2-5|.|TRBV7-2
TGTGCCAGCAGCGGGGGGACGATCCTGGGAACCCAGTACTTC
CASSGGTILGTQYF
>.|TRBJ1-1|.|TRBV28
TGTGCCAGCAGTCTTTCGACAGGGAACACTGAAGCTTTCTTT
CASSLSTGNTEAFF
>.|TRBJ2-7|TRBD2|TRBV9
TGTGCCAGCAGCCCAGGACTAGACAACTCCTACGAGCAGTACTTC
CASSPGLDNSYEQYF
>.|TRBJ2-2|.|TRBV28
TGTGCTACGTCTGGGACAAACACCGGGGAGCTGTTTTTT
CATSGTNTGELFF
>.|TRBJ1-1|TRBD1|TRBV5-1
TGCGCCAGCAGCCACGGACAGGGGAACACTGAAGCTTTCTTT
CASSHGQGNTEAFF
>once|TRBJ2-7|TRBD1|TRBV19
TGTGCCAGTAGGAGGACAGGGACGAGCGAGCAGTACTTC
CASRRTGTSEQYF
>.|TRBJ2-1|TRBD2|TRBV18
TGTGCCAGCTCACCACCTAGCGGGAGTACCTACAATGAGCAGTTCTTC
CASSPPSGSTYNEQFF
>.|TRBJ2-3|.|TRBV9
TGTGCCAGCAGCCCACGTTTGAGGAGCACAGATACGCAGTATTTT
CASSPRLRSTDTQYF
>.|TRBJ1-1|.|TRBV5-5
TGTGCCAGCAGCCACGCACCCGAGGGTCCGAAAACTGAAGCTTTCTTT
CASSHAPEGPKTEAFF
>.|TRBJ2-7|.|TRBV30
TGTGCCTGGAGGATGGGGCGGGATTTCTCCTACGAGCAGTACTTC
CAWRMGRDFSYEQYF
>.|TRBJ1-5|.|TRBV30
TGTGCCTGGAGTGCCCGCGATAGGCCCCAGCATTTT
CAWSARDRPQHF
>.|TRBJ2-5|.|TRBV7-2
TGTGCCAGCACTCTAATGGGTAGGGGGGGGGAGACCCAGTACTTC
CASTLMGRGGETQYF
>.|TRBJ2-7|.|TRBV4-1
TGCGCCAGCAGCCAAGATCCGGGGGTAAAGGGCGAGCAGTACTTC
CASSQDPGVKGEQYF
>.|TRBJ2-7|TRBD2|TRBV29-1
TGCAGCGTTGTCACTAGCGGGAAGATAGAGCAGTACTTC
CSVVTSGKIEQYF
>.|TRBJ2-2|TRBD2|TRBV5-8
TGTGCCAGCAGCTTTCCCCTAGCGGGTCCCGGGGAGCTGTTTTTT
CASSFPLAGPGELFF
>.|TRBJ1-5|.|TRBV6-5
TGTGCCAGCAGTTACGCAGGGTCGGGCAATCAGCCCCAGCATTTT
CASSYAGSGNQPQHF
>few|TRBJ2-3|TRBD2|TRBV9
TGTGCCAGCAGCGTAGGGGGAACGGGGGGGCCGGTTACGCAGTATTTT
CASSVGGTGGPVTQYF